The 2 T cell receptor beta chains below come from one sample, sequenced in a study of T cell responses to AZD1222 COVID-19 vaccine. TCRdb's copy holds only in-frame clones and misses some; the assay was immunoSEQ multiplex PCR. The sample includes 75,000 to 100,000 clones, roughly 90% seen only once; the top ten take about 28%. Here the sequenced sample was peripheral blood, taken on day 0 of AZD1222 vaccination. The receptors shown here come from an adult in good health.

J is TRBJ1-4 and V is TRBV10-3, with 11 bases aligning to TRBD1. Germline values: CDR1 ENHRY, CDR2 SYGVKD. The V segment lost 6 bases and the J segment 7 bases; nucleotides outside the gene matches: 4. The CDR3 runs 14 residues. CDR3 in DNA: TGTGCCATCAGCGGACAGGGGGCGTTTGAAAAACTGTTTTTT. Protein product: CAISGQGAFEKLFF.

The rearrangement joins TRBV7-2 to TRBJ2-1, with 14 bases matching TRBD2. The CDR3 is made up of 18 amino acids. CDR1 is SGHTA and CDR2 is FQGNSA in the germline V gene. The J segment lost 2 bases and the V segment lost 5 bases, leaving 8 bases of the junction unmatched. CDR3 region: CASSAQGLAGDAYNEQFF. In DNA, the CDR3 is TGTGCCAGCAGCGCCCAGGGACTAGCGGGAGACGCCTACAATGAGCAGTTCTTC.